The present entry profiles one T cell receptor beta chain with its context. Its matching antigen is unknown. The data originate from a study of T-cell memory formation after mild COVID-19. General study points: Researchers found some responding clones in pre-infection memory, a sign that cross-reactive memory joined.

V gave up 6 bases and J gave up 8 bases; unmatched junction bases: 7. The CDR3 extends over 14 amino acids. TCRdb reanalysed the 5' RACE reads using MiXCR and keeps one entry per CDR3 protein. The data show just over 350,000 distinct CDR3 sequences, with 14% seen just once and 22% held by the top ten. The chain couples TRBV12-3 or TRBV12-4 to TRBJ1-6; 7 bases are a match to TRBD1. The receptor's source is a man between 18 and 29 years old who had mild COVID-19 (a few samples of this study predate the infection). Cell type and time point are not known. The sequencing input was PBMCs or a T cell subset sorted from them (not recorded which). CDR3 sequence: CASRMGQMYSPLHF. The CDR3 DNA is TGTGCCAGCAGAATGGGACAGATGTATTCACCCCTCCACTTT.